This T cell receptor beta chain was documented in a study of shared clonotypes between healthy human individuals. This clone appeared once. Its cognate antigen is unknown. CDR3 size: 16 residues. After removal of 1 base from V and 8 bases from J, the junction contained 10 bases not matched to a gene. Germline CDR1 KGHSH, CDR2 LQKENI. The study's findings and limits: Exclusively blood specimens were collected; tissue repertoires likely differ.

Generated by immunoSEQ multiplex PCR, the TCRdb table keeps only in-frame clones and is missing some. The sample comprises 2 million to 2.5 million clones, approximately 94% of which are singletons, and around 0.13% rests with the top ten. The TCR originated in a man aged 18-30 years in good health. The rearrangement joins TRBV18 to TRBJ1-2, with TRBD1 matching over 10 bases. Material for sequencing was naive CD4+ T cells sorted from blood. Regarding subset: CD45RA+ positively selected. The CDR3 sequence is CASSPRPGQGIEGYTF. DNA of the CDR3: TGTGCCAGCTCACCACGACCGGGACAGGGGATCGAGGGCTACACCTTC. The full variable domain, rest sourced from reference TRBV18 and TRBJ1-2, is NAGVMQNPRHLVRRRGQEARLRCSPMKGHSHVYWYRQLPEEGLKFMVYLQKENIIDESGMPKERFSAEFPKEGPSILRIQQVVRGDSAAYFCASSPRPGQGIEGYTFGSGTRLTVV.